The 5 T cell receptor beta chains reported below all come from one sample, sequenced in a study of beta chain features in type 1 diabetes. Findings of the study overall: The study found moderately but significantly shorter TCRB CDR3s in all four CD4+ subsets of Type 1 diabetes patients.

Isolated RNA was reverse transcribed in full, so expressed TCRB transcripts were sequenced. Data came from immunoSEQ multiplex PCR; TCRdb stores just in-frame clones and leaves some out. Of hundreds of thousands of clones listed, around 15% are singletons. Their antigens remain unidentified. Source material: naive CD4+ T cells from blood. The receptor source for this set is a man younger than 35 with type 1 diabetes.

V is TRBV4-2 and J is TRBJ2-3, with 7 bases that match TRBD2. The CDR3 sequence is 17 residues long. Germline CDR1 is LGHNA and CDR2 is YNFKEQ. V trimming: 4 bases; J trimming: 3 bases; junction bases outside the gene matches: 13. The CDR3 reads CASSRGRALGWTDTQYF. CDR3 coding DNA: TGTGCCAGCAGCCGCGGGAGAGCTTTGGGTTGGACAGATACGCAGTATTTT.

The chain links TRBV7-9 to TRBJ2-1; D unresolved. The CDR3 length is 12 residues. The germline V and J ends were trimmed by 5 bases and 8 bases, with 10 bases remaining between them. Per germline, CDR1 SEHNR and CDR2 FQNEAQ (reference sequence). The CDR3: CASSRTNHEQFF. As DNA, the CDR3 is TGTGCCAGCAGCCGTACGAACCATGAGCAGTTCTTC.

CDR3 residues: CASSFMVSGERDTEQFF. The CDR3 DNA sequence: TGTGCCAGCAGCTTTATGGTTAGCGGGGAGCGAGACACTGAGCAGTTCTTC. This chain joins TRBV5-4 and TRBJ2-1, with 8 nucleotides matching TRBD2. This CDR3 region has 17 residues. J lost 9 bases, V lost 2 bases, and 16 bases had no gene match. Germline V CDR1 and CDR2: SGHNT, YYREEE (reference sequence).

This clone was detected only a few times. The chain combines TRBV28 with TRBJ2-3; 8 bases are a match to TRBD2. Germline loops: CDR1 MDHEN, CDR2 SYDVKM. The CDR3 sequence is 15 residues long. V gave up 8 bases and J gave up 3 bases; unmatched junction bases: 10. CDR3: CASEGSGLVTDTQYF. In nucleotides, the CDR3 is TGTGCCAGCGAGGGGTCGGGACTAGTAACAGATACGCAGTATTTT.

The gene calls are TRBV10-3 and TRBJ1-2; no reliable D call. V lost 3 bases and J lost 2, with 4 bases in between. The CDR3 spans 12 residues. Germline CDR1 and CDR2: ENHRY and SYGVKD. The CDR3 sequence is CAISDKNYGYTF. CDR3 bases: TGTGCCATCAGTGACAAGAACTATGGCTACACCTTC.